Following are 22 T cell receptor beta chains from one sample sequenced in a study of Graves' ophthalmopathy and Graves' hyperthyroidism. RNA transcripts yielded amplified TCR beta CDR3 regions. RT-PCR was first run with HTBI primers, then multiplex PCR in a second round. A single record per CDR3 protein comes from TCRdb applying MiXCR to the multiplex PCR reads. There are around 470,000 distinct CDR3 sequences in the sample; approximately 15% occur only once, and approximately 9.8% lies in the top ten. The sample was blood. These receptors originate from a woman aged 25 to 39 with Graves' ophthalmopathy.

This clonotype was detected ten times or more. The chain links TRBV7-2 to TRBJ2-5; D unclear. The CDR3 length is 12 residues. Germline-derived CDR1 and CDR2 are SGHTA and FQGNSA. V shed 5 bases and J shed 5 bases, with 9 bases lying between them. CDR3 nucleotides: TGTGCCAGCAGCCCCCTAATGGAGACCCAGTACTTC. Translating it yields CASSPLMETQYF.

This clonotype showed up many times. The rearrangement links TRBV28 to TRBJ1-5, with D possibly being TRBD1 (5 bases). CDR1 is MDHEN and CDR2 is SYDVKM in the germline V gene. The CDR3 length is 12 residues. V was trimmed by 8 bases and J by 14 bases, leaving 19 bases between them. In DNA, the CDR3 is TGTGCCAGCTCCTCCCTAGAGGGGACCAAGCATTTT. Translating it yields CASSSLEGTKHF. Using reference TRBV28 and TRBJ1-5 for the parts outside the CDR3, the full variable domain is DVKVTQSSRYLVKRTGEKVFLECVQDMDHENMFWYRQDPGLGLRLIYFSYDVKMKEKGDIPEGYSVSREKKERFSLILESASTNQTSMYLCASSSLEGTKHFGDGTRLSIL.

This clonotype was detected many times. The genes are TRBV6-4 and TRBJ1-1; D possibly corresponds to TRBD1 (5 bases). Germline CDR1 MRHNA, CDR2 SNTAGT. The CDR3 covers 15 residues. V gave up 0 bases and J gave up 5 bases, with 13 bases separating them. This CDR3 reads CASSDSGTGVTEAFF. CDR3 nucleotides: TGTGCCAGCAGTGACTCCGGGACTGGAGTAACTGAAGCTTTCTTT.

About this clonotype itself: A much larger clone differs by one base, so this may be a read error. This CDR3 fails to terminate in the conserved phenylalanine or tryptophan, so it likely reflects a read error. J is TRBJ2-7 and V is TRBV7-9; D remains ambiguous. The CDR3 has 13 amino acids. The V gene's germline CDR1 is SEHNR and CDR2 FQNEAQ (reference sequence). The V gene lost 4 bases and the J gene lost 1 base, with 8 bases spanning the gap. The CDR3 DNA is TGTGCCAGCAGCTCCCAGGCATCCTACGAGCAGTACTCC. This codes for CASSSQASYEQYS.

In its sample, this clonotype was seen many times. The chain links TRBV7-2 to TRBJ2-5; 10 positions match TRBD2. J was trimmed by 2 bases and V by 7 bases; bases with no gene match: 10. CDR1 SGHTA and CDR2 FQGNSA come from the germline V gene. The CDR3 runs to 16 residues. CDR3 sequence reads: CASNLPGLAKQETQYF. CDR3 bases: TGTGCCAGCAACCTACCGGGACTAGCGAAACAAGAGACCCAGTACTTC. Using reference TRBV7-2 and TRBJ2-5 for the parts outside the CDR3, the full variable domain is GAGVSQSPSNKVTEKGKDVELRCDPISGHTALYWYRQSLGQGLEFLIYFQGNSAPDKSGLPSDRFSAERTGGSVSTLTIQRTQQEDSAVYLCASNLPGLAKQETQYFGPGTRLLVL.

The CDR3 loop is CSALLAYEQYF. The CDR3 nucleotides read TGCAGCGCCCTGTTGGCCTACGAGCAGTACTTC. The V and J genes are TRBV29-1 and TRBJ2-7; D not resolved. This CDR3 contains 11 residues. The germline V gene has CDR1 SQVTM and CDR2 ANQGSEA. V was pared by 7 bases and J by 2 bases, with 9 bases between.

V gene TRBV18 combines with J gene TRBJ2-7; 8 bases fit TRBD2. This CDR3 comprises 15 residues. The V gene end was trimmed by 0 bases and the J gene end by 3 bases; junction bases not matched to a gene: 4. CDR1 KGHSH and CDR2 LQKENI come from the germline V gene. This chain's CDR3 is CASSPPLAGIYEQYV. The CDR3 DNA follows: TGTGCCAGCTCACCACCTTTAGCGGGAATCTACGAGCAGTACGTC.

This clonotype was recorded at least ten times. V and J are TRBV29-1 and TRBJ2-2; D not certain. Trimming took off 4 bases at V and 1 base at J, with 10 bases between the two ends. Germline CDR1 is SQVTM and CDR2 is ANQGSEA. This CDR3 has 14 amino acids. CDR3 coding DNA: TGCAGCGTTGTCGGAGTCCTGAACACCGGGGAGCTGTTTTTT. It is translated as CSVVGVLNTGELFF.

This clonotype came up many times. The V call is TRBV10-3, the J call TRBJ2-5; D not resolved. Between the trimmed V and J ends, which lost 2 bases and 1 base, there was a span of 8 bases. This CDR3 spans 14 amino acids. Per germline, CDR1 ENHRY and CDR2 SYGVKD. In DNA form, the CDR3 reads TGTGCCATCAGTGAGGGTAGCAGCCAAGAGACCCAGTACTTC. It yields the protein CAISEGSSQETQYF.

This clonotype appeared many times. A read error is possible here, since a much larger clone lies one base away. Since no conserved phenylalanine or tryptophan closes the CDR3, a read error is the likely cause. V gene TRBV12-3 or TRBV12-4 combines with J gene TRBJ2-5; D is unresolved. V was shortened by 3 bases and J by 5 bases, with 7 bases between the two germline ends. The CDR3 consists of 12 residues. The CDR3 loop is CASSFLRETQYS. CDR3 sequence (DNA): TGTGCCAGCAGTTTCTTACGCGAGACCCAGTACTCC.

V is TRBV5-1 and J is TRBJ1-1; TRBD1 aligns across 9 bases. The V gene end was trimmed by 0 bases and the J gene end by 7 bases; junction bases not matched to a gene: 4. Germline CDR1 SGHRS, CDR2 YFSETQ. The CDR3 consists of 14 residues. CDR3 bases: TGCGCCAGCAGCTTGGGGACAGGGGATGATGAAGCTTTCTTT. Protein sequence: CASSLGTGDDEAFF.

This clonotype was detected many times. The chain is built from TRBV30 and TRBJ2-2; no clear D gene. The germline V gene encodes CDR1 GTSNPN and CDR2 SVGIG (reference sequence). This CDR3 is built from 13 residues. The V end was cut by 2 bases, the J end by 8 bases, with 12 bases between. In nucleotides, the CDR3 is TGTGCCTGGAGTATCGCCGCTCCTGGGGAGCTGTTTTTT. This translates into CAWSIAAPGELFF.

This clonotype was observed many times. The rearrangement uses TRBV2 and TRBJ2-7; weak D call: TRBD2 (6 bases). CDR3 length: 14 amino acids. Germline assignment: CDR1 SNHLY and CDR2 FYNNEI. Trimming took off 4 bases at V and 1 base at J, with 11 bases between the two ends. The CDR3 sequence is CASSATRESYEQYF. CDR3 coding DNA: TGTGCCAGCAGTGCGACTAGAGAGTCCTACGAGCAGTACTTC.

This clonotype was counted a few times. Compared with germline, one end of the junction differs, possibly owing to a read error. The chain joins TRBV7-2 to TRBJ1-2, with 8 nucleotides matching TRBD1. The V gene's germline CDR1 is SGHTA and CDR2 FQGNSA. CDR3 size: 18 residues. CDR3 sequence (DNA): TGTGCCGGCAGCTTAGCCAGGACAGGGCTTGAGGCCTGGGCTGGCTACACCTTC. Amino acid sequence: CAGSLARTGLEAWAGYTF.

In its sample, this clonotype was seen many times. The J gene is TRBJ2-7, the V gene TRBV6-5; D gene uncertain. This CDR3 contains 11 residues. Per the germline V gene, CDR1 is MNHEY and CDR2 is SVGAGI. DNA of the CDR3: TGTGGGAGACGAAGCTCCTACGAGCAGTACTTC. Residues: CGRRSSYEQYF.

This clonotype was recorded at least ten times. This chain uses TRBV12-3 or TRBV12-4 with TRBJ2-7; 9 bases are a match to TRBD1. V shed 6 bases, J shed 3 bases, and the junction held 3 bases outside the gene matches. This CDR3 spans 13 amino acids. DNA of the CDR3: TGTGCCAGCAGCCCGACAGGGGGCTACGAGCAGTACTTC. As protein: CASSPTGGYEQYF.

This clonotype has ten or more counts. V and J are TRBV28 and TRBJ1-2; 12 positions match TRBD1. V trimming: 6 bases; J trimming: 8 bases; junction bases outside the gene matches: 13. This CDR3 has 16 amino acids. From germline, CDR1 is MDHEN and CDR2 SYDVKM. The CDR3 loop reads CASSPGTGGLGWGYTF. CDR3 DNA: TGTGCCAGCAGCCCCGGGACAGGGGGCTTGGGGTGGGGCTACACCTTC.

V is TRBV12-3 or TRBV12-4 and J is TRBJ2-2; 9 bases agree with TRBD2. Trimming cost V 3 bases and J 2 bases; bases outside gene matches: 7. The CDR3 is made up of 17 amino acids. CDR3 bases: TGTGCCAGCAGTTTTGTACTAGCGGGTATCAACACCGGGGAGCTGTTTTTT. It is translated as CASSFVLAGINTGELFF.

This clonotype was seen many times. The chain combines TRBV5-1 with TRBJ1-1; 7 bases are a match to TRBD1. Trimming at V came to 4 bases and at J to 4 bases, leaving 4 bases not matched to a gene. Germline lookup yields CDR1 SGHRS and CDR2 YFSETQ. The CDR3 consists of 13 residues. DNA for the CDR3: TGCGCCAGCAGCGGGACAGAGCTCACTGAAGCTTTCTTT. Translating gives CASSGTELTEAFF.

Only a few counts were recorded for this clonotype. The CDR3 loop reads CASRGLTEGRRTGELFF. DNA for the CDR3: TGTGCCAGCCGAGGTCTTACGGAGGGGAGAAGGACCGGGGAGCTGTTTTTT. The J gene is TRBJ2-2, the V gene TRBV6-1; a weak D match, TRBD2 (6 bases). Per the germline V gene, CDR1 is MNHNS and CDR2 is SASEGT. The CDR3 has 17 residues. Trimming pared 8 bases from V and 5 bases from J, leaving 24 bases between.

The chain carries TRBV9 and TRBJ2-4, with D maybe TRBD2 (6 bases). Trimming left V 3 bases short and J 0 bases short, with 19 bases between. The CDR3 contains 18 residues. Germline CDR1 and CDR2: SGDLS and YYNGEE. CDR3 amino acids: CASSAGRGMEKAKNIQYF. CDR3 bases: TGTGCCAGCAGCGCCGGGAGAGGGATGGAGAAAGCCAAAAACATTCAGTACTTC.

The V and J genes are TRBV4-1 and TRBJ1-1; the match to TRBD1 covers 7 bases. Germline loops: CDR1 MGHRA, CDR2 YSYEKL. V trimming: 1 base; J trimming: 1 base; junction bases outside the gene matches: 6. The CDR3 consists of 16 residues. CDR3 nucleotides: TGCGCCAGCAGCCAAGCTACCGGGACAGCGAACACTGAAGCTTTCTTT. Translating it yields CASSQATGTANTEAFF.